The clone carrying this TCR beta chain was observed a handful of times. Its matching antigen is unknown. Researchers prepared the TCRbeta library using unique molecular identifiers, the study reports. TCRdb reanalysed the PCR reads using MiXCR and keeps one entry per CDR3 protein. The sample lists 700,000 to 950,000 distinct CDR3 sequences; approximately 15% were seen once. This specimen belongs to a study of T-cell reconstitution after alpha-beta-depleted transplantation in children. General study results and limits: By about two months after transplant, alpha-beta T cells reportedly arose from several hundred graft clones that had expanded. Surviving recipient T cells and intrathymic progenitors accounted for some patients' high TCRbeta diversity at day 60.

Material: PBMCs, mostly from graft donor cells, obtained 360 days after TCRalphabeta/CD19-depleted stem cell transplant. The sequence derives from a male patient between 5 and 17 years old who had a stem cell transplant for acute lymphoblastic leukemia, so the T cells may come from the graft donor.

CDR3 DNA sequence: TGTGCCAGCAGTCCACTGATGTTGGGGAAAAACATTCAGTACTTC. Translating it yields CASSPLMLGKNIQYF. The chain combines TRBV6-1 with TRBJ2-4; D is unclear. Germline CDR1 MNHNS, CDR2 SASEGT. The CDR3 runs 15 residues. Trimming stripped 5 bases from V and 4 bases from J, with 15 bases between.